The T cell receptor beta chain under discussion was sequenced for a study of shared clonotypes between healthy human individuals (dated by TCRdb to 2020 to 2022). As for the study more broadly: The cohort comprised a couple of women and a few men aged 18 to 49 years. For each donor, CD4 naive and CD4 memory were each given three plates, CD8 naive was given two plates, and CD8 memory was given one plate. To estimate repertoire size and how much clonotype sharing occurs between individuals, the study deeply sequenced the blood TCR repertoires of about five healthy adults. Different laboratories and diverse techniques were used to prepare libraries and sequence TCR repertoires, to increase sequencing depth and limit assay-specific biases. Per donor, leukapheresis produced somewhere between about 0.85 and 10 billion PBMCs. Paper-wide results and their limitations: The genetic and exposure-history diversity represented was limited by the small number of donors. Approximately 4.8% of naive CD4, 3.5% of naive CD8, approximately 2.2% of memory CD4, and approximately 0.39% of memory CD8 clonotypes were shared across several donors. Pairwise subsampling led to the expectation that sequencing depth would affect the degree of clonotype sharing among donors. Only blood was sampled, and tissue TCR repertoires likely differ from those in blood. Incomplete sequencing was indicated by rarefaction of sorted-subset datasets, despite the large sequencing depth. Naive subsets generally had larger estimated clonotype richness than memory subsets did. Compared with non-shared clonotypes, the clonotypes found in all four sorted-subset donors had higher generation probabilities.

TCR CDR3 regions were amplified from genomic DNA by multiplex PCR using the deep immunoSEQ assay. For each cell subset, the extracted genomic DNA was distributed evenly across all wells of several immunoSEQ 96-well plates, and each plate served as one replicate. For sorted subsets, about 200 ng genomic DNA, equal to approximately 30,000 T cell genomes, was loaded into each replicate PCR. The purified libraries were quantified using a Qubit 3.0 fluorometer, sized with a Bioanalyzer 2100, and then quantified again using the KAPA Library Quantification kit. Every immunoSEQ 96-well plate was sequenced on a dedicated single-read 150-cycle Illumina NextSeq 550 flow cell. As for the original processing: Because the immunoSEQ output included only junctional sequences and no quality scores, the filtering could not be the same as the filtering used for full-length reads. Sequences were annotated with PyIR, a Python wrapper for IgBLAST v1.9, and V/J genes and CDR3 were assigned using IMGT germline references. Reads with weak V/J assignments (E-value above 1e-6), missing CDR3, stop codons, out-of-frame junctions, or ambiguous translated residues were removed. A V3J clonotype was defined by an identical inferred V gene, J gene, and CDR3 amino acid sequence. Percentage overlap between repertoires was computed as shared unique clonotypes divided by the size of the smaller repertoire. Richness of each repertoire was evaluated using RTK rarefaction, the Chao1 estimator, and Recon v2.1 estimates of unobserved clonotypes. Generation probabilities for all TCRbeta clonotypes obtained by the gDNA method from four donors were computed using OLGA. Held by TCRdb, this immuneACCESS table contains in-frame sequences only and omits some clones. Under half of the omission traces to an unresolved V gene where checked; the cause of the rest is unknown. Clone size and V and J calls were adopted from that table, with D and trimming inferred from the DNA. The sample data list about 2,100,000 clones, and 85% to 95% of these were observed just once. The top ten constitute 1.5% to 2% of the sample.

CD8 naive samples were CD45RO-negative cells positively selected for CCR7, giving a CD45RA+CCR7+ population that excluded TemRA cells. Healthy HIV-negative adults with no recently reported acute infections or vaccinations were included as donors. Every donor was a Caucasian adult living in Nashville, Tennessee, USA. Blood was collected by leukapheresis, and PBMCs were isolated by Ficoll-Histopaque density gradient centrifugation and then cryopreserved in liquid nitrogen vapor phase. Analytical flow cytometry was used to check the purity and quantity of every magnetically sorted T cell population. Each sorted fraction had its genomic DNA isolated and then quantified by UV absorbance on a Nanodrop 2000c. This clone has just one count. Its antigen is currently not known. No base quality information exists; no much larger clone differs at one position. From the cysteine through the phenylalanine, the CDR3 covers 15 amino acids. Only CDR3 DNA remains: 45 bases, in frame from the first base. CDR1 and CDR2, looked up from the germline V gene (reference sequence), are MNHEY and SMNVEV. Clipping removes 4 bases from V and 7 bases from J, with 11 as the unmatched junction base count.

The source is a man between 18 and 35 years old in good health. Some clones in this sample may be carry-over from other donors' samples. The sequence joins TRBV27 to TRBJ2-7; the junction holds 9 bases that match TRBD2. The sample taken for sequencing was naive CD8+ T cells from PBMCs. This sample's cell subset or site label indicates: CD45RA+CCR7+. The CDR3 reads CASSSLSGSTGEQYF. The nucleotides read TGTGCCAGCAGTTCCCTTAGCGGGAGTACGGGAGAGCAGTACTTC.